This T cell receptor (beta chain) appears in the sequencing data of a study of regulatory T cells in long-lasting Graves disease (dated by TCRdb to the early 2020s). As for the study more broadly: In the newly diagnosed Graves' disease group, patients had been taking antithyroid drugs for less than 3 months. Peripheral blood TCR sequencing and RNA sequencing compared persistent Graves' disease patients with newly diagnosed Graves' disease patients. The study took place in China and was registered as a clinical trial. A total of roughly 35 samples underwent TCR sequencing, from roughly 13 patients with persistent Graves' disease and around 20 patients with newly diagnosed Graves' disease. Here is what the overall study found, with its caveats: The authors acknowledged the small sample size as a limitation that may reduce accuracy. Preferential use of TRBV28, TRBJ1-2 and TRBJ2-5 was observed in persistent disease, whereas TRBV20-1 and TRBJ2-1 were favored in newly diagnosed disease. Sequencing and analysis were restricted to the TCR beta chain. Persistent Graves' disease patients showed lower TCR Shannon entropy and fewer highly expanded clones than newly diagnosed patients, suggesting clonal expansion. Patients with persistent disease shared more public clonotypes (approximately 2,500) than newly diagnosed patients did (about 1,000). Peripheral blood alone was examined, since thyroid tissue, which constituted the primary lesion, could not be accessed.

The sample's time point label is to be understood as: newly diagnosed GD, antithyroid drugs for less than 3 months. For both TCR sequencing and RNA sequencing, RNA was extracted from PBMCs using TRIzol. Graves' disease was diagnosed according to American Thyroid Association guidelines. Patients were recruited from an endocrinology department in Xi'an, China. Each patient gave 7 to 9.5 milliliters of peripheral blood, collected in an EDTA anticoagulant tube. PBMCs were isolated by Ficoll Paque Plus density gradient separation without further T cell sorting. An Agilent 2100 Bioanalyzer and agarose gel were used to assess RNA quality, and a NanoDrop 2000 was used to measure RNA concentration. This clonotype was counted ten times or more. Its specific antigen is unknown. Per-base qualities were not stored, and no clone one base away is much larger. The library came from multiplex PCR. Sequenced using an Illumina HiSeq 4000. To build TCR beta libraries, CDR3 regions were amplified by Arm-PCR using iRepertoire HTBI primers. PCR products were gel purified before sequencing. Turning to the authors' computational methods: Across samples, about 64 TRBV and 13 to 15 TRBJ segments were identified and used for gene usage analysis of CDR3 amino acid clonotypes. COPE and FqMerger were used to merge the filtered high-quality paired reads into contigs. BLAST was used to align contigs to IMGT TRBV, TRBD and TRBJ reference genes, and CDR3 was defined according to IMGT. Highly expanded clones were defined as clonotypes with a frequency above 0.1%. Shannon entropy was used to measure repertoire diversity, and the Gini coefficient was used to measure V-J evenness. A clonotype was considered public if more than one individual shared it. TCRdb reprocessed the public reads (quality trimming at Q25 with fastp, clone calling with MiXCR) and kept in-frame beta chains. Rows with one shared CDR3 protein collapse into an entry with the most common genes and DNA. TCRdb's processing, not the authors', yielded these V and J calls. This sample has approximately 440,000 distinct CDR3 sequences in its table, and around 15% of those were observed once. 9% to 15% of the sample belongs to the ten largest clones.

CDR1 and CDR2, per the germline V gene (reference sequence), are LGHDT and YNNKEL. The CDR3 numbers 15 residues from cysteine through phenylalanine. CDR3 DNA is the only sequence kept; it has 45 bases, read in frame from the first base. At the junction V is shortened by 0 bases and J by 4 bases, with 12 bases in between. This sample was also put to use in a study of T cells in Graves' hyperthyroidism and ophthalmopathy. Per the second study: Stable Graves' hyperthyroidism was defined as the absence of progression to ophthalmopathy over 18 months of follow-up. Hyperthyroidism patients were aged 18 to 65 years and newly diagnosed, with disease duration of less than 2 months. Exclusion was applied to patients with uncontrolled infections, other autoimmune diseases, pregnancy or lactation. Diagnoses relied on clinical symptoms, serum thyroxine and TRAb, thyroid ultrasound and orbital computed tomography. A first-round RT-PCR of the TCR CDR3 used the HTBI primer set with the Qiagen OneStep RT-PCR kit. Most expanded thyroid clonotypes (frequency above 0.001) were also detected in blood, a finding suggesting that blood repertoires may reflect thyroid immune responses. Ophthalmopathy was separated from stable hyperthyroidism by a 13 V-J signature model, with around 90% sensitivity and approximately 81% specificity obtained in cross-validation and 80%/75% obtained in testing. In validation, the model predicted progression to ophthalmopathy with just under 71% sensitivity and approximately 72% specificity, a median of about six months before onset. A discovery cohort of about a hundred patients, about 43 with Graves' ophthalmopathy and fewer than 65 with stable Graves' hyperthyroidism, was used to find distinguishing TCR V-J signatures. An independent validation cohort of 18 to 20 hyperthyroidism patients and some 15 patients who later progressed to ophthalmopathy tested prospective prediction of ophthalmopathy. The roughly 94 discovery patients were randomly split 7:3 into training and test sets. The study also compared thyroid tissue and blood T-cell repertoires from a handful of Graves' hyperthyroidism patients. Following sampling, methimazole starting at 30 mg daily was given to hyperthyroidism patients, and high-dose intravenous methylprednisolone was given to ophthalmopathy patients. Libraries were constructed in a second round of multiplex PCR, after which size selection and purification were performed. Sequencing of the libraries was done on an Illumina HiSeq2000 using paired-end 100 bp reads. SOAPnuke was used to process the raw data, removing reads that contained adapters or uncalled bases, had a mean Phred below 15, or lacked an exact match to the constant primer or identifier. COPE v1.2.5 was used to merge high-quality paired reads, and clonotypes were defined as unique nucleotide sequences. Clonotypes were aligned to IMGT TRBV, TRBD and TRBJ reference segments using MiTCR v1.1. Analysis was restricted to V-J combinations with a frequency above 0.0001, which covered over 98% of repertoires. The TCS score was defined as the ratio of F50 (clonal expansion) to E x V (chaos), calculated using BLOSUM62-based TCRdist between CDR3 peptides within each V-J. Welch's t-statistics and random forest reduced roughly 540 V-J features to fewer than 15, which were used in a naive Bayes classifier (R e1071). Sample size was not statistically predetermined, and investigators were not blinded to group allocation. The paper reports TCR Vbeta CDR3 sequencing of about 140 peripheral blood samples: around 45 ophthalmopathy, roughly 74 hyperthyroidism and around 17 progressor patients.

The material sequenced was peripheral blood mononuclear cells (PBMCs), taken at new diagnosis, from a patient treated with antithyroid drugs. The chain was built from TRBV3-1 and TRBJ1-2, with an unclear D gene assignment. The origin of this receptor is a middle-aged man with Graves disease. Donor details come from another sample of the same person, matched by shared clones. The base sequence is TGTGCCAGCAGCCAAGACACACAGAGGTTCTATGGCTACACCTTC. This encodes CASSQDTQRFYGYTF.